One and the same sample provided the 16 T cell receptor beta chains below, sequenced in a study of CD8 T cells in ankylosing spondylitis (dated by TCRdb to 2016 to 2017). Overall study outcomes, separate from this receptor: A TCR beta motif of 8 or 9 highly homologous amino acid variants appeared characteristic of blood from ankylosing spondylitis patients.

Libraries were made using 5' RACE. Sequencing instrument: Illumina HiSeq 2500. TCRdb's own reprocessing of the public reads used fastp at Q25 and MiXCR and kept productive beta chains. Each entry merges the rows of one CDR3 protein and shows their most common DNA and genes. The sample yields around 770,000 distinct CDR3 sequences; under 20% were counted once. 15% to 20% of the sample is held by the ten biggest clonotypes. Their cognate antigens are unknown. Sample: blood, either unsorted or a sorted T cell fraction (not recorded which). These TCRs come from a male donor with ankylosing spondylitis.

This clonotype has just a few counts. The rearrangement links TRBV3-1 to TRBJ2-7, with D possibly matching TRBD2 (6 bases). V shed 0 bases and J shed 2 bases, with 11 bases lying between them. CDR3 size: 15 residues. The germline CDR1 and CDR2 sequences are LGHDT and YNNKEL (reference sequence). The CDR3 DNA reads TGTGCCAGCAGCCAAGAAGTCGGGAGAACCTACGAGCAGTACTTC. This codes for CASSQEVGRTYEQYF.

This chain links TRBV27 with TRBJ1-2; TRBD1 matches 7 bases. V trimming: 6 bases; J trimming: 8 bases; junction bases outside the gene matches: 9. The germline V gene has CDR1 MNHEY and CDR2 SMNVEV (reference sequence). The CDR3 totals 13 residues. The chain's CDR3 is CASSRQGYYGYTF. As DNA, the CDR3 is TGTGCCAGCAGCAGACAGGGTTATTACGGCTACACCTTC.

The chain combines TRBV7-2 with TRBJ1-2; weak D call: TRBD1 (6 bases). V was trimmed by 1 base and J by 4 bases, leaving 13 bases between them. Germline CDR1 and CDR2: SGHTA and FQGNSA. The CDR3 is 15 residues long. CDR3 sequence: CASSLGSGAGYGYTF. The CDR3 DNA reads TGTGCCAGCAGCTTAGGATCAGGGGCTGGCTATGGCTACACCTTC. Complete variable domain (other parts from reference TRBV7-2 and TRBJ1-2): GAGVSQSPSNKVTEKGKDVELRCDPISGHTALYWYRQSLGQGLEFLIYFQGNSAPDKSGLPSDRFSAERTGGSVSTLTIQRTQQEDSAVYLCASSLGSGAGYGYTFGSGTRLTVV.

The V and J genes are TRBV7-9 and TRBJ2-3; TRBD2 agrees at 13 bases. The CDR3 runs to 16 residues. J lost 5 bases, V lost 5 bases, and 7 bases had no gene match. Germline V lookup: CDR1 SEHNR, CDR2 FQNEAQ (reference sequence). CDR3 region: CASSQLAGGPGDTQYF. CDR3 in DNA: TGTGCCAGCAGCCAACTAGCGGGGGGGCCGGGAGATACGCAGTATTTT.

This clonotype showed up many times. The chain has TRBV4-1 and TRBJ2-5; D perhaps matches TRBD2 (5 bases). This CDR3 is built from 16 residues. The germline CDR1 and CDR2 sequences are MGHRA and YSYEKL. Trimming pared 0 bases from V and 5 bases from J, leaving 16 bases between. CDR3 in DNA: TGCGCCAGCAGCCAAGACTACGGAGGCGTTCGGGAGACCCAGTACTTC. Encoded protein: CASSQDYGGVRETQYF.

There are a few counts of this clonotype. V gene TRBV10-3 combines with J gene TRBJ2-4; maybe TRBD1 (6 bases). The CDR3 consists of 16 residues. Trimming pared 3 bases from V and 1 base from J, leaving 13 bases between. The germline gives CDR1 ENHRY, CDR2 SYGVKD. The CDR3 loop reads CAISDQVGAAKNIQYF. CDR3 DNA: TGTGCCATCAGTGATCAAGTGGGGGCGGCCAAAAACATTCAGTACTTC.

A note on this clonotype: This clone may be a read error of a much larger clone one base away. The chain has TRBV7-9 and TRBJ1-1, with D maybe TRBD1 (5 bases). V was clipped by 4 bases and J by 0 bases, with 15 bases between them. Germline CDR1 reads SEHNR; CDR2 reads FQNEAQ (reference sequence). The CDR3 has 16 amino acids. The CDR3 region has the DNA TGTGCCAGCAGCTCCAACCCTGGGGGGATGAACACTGAAGCTTTCTTT. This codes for CASSSNPGGMNTEAFF.

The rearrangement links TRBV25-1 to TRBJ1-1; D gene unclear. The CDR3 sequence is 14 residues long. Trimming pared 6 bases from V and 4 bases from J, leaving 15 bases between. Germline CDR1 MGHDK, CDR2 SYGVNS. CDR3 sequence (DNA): TGTGCCAGCAGACCACTTAGTAGGGCCACTGAAGCTTTCTTT. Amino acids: CASRPLSRATEAFF.

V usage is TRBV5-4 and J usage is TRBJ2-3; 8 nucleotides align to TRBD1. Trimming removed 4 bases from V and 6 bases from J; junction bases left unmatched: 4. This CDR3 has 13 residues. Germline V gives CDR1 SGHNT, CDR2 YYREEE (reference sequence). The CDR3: CASSIDRGDTQYF. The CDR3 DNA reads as TGTGCCAGCAGCATCGACAGGGGTGATACGCAGTATTTT.

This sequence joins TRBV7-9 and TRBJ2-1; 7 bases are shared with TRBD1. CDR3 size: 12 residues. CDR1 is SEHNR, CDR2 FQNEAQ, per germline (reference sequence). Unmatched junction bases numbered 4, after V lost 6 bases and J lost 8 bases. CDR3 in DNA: TGTGCCAGCAGACAGACAGGGTATGAGCAGTTCTTC. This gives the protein CASRQTGYEQFF. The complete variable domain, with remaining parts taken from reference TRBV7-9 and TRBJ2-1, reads DTGVSQNPRHKITKRGQNVTFRCDPISEHNRLYWYRQTLGQGPEFLTYFQNEAQLEKSRLLSDRFSAERPKGSFSTLEIQRTEQGDSAMYLCASRQTGYEQFFGPGTRLTVL.

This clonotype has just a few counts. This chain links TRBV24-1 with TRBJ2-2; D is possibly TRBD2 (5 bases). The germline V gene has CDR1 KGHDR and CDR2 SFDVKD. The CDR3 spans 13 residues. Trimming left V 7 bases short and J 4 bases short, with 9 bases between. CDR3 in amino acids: CATSAAGTGELFF. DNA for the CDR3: TGTGCCACCAGCGCCGCGGGCACCGGGGAGCTGTTTTTT.

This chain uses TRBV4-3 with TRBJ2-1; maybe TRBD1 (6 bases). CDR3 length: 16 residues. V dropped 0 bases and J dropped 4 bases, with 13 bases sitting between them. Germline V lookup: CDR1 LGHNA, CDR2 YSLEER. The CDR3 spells CASSQDAGDMYNEQFF. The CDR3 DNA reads TGCGCCAGCAGCCAAGATGCCGGGGACATGTACAATGAGCAGTTCTTC.

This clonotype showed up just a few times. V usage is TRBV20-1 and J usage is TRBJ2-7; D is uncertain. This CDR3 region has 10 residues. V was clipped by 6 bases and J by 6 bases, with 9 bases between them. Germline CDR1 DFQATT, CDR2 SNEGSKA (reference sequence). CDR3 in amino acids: CSAHPSEQYF. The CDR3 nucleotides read TGCAGTGCCCACCCCTCCGAGCAGTACTTC.

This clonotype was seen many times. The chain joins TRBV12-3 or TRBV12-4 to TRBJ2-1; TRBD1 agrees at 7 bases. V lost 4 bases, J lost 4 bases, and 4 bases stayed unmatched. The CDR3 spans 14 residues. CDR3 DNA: TGTGCCAGCAGTTCCCAGACAGGGTACAATGAGCAGTTCTTC. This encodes CASSSQTGYNEQFF.

The CDR3 here is CATSQGPNTEAFF. The CDR3 DNA follows: TGTGCCACCAGTCAGGGACCAAACACTGAAGCTTTCTTT. The chain has TRBV24-1 and TRBJ1-1, with D possibly TRBD1 on 5 matching bases. The V and J ends lost 6 bases and 2 bases respectively, with 9 bases between them. This CDR3 comprises 13 residues. Germline CDR1 KGHDR, CDR2 SFDVKD.

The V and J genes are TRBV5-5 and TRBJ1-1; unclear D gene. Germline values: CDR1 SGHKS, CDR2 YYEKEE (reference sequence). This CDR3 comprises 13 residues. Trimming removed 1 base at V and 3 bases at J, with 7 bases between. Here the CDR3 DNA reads TGTGCCAGCAGCTTGATACGGGACACTGAAGCTTTCTTT. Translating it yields CASSLIRDTEAFF.